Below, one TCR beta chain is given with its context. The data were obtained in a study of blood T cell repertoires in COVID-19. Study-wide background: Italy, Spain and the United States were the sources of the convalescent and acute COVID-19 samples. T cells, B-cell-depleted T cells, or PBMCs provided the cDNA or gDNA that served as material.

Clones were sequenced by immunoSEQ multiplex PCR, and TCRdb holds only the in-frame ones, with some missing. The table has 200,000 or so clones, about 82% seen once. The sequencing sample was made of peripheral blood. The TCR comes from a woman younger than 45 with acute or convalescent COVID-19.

The CDR3 sequence: CASSLFRGRDTQYF. The CDR3, as DNA: TGTGCCAGCAGCTTATTCAGGGGGCGAGATACGCAGTATTTT. The chain uses TRBV11-1 and TRBJ2-3, with TRBD1 matching 8 bases. The ends lost 2 bases at V and 5 bases at J; junction bases unmatched: 3. Germline V lookup: CDR1 SGHAT, CDR2 FQDESV (reference sequence). The CDR3 contains 14 residues. The whole variable domain, filled in from reference TRBV11-1 and TRBJ2-3, reads EAEVAQSPRYKITEKSQAVAFWCDPISGHATLYWYRQILGQGPELLVQFQDESVVDDSQLPKDRFSAERLKGVDSTLKIQPAELGDSAMYLCASSLFRGRDTQYFGPGTRLTVL.